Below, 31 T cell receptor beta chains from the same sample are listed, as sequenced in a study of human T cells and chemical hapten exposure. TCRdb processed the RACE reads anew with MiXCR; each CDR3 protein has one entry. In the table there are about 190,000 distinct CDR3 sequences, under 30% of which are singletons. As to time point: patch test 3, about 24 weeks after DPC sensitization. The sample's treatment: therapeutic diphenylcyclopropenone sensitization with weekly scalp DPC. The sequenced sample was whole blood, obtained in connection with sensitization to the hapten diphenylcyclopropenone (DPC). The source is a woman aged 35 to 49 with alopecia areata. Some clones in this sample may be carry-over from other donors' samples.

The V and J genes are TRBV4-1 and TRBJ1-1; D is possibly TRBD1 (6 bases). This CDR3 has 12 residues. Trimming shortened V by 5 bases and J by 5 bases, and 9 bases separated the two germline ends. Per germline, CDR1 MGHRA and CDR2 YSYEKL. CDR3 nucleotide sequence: TGCGCCAGCAGCACAGGGCGGACTGAAGCTTTCTTT. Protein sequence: CASSTGRTEAFF.

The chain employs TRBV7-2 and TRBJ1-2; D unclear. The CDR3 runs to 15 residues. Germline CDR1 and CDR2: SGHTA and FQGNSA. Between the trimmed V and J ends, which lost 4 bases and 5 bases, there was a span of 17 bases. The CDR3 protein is CASSSPPGGRYGYTF. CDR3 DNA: TGTGCCAGCAGCTCCCCTCCCGGAGGGCGGTATGGCTACACCTTC.

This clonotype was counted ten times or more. CDR3 loop: CSVEEASRSYNEQFF. In DNA, the CDR3 is TGCAGCGTTGAAGAGGCGTCGAGATCCTACAATGAGCAGTTCTTC. The genes are TRBV29-1 and TRBJ2-1, with D uncertain. The ends were cut back, 0 bases at V and 1 base at J, with 10 bases in the middle. Per the germline V gene, CDR1 is SQVTM and CDR2 is ANQGSEA. This CDR3 has 15 residues.

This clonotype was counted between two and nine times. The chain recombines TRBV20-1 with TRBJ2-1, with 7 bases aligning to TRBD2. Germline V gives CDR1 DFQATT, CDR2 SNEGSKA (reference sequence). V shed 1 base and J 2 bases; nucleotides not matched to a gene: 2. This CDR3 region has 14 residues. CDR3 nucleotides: TGCAGTGCTAGAGGGCGGGGGACCTACAATGAGCAGTTCTTC. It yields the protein CSARGRGTYNEQFF.

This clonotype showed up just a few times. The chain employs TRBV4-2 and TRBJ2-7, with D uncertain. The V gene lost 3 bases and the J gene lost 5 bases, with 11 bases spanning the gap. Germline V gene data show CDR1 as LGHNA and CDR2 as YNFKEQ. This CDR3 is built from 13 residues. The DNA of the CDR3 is TGTGCCAGCAGCCACCCTGGGCAAGACGAGCAGTACTTC. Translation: CASSHPGQDEQYF.

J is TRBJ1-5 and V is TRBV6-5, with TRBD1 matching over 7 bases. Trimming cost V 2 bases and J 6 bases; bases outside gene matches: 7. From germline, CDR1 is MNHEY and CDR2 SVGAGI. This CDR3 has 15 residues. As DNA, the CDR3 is TGTGCCAGCAGTTACACCCCTTCAGGGGGTCAGCCCCAGCATTTT. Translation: CASSYTPSGGQPQHF.

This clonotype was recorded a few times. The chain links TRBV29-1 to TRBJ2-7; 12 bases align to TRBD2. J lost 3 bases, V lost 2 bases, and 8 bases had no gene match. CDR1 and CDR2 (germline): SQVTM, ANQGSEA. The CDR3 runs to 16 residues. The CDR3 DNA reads TGCAGCGTTGAATTGGGTAGGACTAGCGGGGACTACGAGCAGTACTTC. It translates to CSVELGRTSGDYEQYF.

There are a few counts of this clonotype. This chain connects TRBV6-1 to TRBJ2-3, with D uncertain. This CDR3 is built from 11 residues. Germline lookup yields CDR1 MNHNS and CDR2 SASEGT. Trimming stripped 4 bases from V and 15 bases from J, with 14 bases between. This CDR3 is CASSARPFRYF. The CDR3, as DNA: TGTGCCAGCAGTGCGCGCCCTTTCCGATATTTT.

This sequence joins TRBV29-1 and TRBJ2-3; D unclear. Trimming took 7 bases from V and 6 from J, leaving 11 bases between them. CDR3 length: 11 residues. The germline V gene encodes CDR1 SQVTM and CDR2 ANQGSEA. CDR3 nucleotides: TGCAGCGCGCGCCGTGGGGATACGCAGTATTTT. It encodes CSARRGDTQYF.

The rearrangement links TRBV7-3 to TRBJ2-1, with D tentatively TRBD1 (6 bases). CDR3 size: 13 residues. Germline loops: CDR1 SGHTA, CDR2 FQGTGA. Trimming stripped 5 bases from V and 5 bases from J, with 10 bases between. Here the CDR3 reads CASSPHRDNEQFF. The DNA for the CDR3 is TGTGCCAGCAGCCCCCACAGGGACAATGAGCAGTTCTTC.

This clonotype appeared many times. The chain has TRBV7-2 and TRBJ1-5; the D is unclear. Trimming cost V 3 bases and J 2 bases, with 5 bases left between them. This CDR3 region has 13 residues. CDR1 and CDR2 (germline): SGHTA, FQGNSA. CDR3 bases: TGTGCCAGCAGCTTCGGGGGCAATCAGCCCCAGCATTTT. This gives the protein CASSFGGNQPQHF.

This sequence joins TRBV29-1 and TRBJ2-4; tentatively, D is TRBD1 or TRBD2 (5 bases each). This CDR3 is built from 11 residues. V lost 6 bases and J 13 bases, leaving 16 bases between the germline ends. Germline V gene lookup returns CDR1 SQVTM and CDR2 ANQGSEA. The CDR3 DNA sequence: TGCAGCGTCCCCCTGGGGGATCTACAGTACTTC. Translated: CSVPLGDLQYF.

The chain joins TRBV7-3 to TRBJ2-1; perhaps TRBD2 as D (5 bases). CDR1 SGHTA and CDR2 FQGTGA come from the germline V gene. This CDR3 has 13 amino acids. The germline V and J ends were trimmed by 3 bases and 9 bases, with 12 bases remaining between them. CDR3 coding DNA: TGTGCCAGCAGCTTCAACGAACGGGGTGAGCAGTTCTTC. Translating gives CASSFNERGEQFF. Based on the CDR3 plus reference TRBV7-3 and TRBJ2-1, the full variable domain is GAGVSQTPSNKVTEKGKYVELRCDPISGHTALYWYRQSLGQGPEFLIYFQGTGAADDSGLPNDRFFAVRPEGSVSTLKIQRTERGDSAVYLCASSFNERGEQFFGPGTRLTVL.

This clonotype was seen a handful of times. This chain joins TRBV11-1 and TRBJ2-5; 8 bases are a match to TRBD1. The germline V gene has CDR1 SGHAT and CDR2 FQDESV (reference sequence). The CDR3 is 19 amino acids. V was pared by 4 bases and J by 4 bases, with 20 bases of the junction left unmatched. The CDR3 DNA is TGTGCCAGCAGCTCAACCTCCGGACAGGGAGGAAGGACCCGAGAGACCCAGTACTTC. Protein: CASSSTSGQGGRTRETQYF.

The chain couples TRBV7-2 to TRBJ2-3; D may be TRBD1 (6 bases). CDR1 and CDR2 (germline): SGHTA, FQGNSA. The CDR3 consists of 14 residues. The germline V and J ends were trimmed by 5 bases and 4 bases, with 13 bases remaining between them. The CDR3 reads CASSVLGGADTQYF. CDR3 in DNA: TGTGCCAGCAGCGTTTTAGGGGGTGCAGATACGCAGTATTTT. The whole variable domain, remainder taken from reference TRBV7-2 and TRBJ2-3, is GAGVSQSPSNKVTEKGKDVELRCDPISGHTALYWYRQSLGQGLEFLIYFQGNSAPDKSGLPSDRFSAERTGGSVSTLTIQRTQQEDSAVYLCASSVLGGADTQYFGPGTRLTVL.

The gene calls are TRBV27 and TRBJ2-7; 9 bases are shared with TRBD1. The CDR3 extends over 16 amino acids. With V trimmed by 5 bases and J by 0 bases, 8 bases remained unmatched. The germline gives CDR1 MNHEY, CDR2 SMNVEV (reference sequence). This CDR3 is CASSPGTGLTSYEQYF. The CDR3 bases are TGTGCCAGCAGTCCAGGGACAGGGCTAACCTCCTACGAGCAGTACTTC.

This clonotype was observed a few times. CDR3 sequence reads: CSATRDEQFF. As DNA, the CDR3 is TGCAGTGCTACCCGGGATGAGCAGTTCTTC. V usage is TRBV20-1 and J usage is TRBJ2-1; D is unresolved. This CDR3 contains 10 residues. CDR1 is DFQATT and CDR2 is SNEGSKA in the germline V gene (reference sequence). V was clipped by 4 bases and J by 8 bases, with 6 bases between them.

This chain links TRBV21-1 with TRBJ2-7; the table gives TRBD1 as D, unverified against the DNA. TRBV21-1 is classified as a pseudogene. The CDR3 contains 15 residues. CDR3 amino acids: CASSKAGTGSYEQYF. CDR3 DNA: TGTGCCAGCAGCAAAGCAGGGACAGGGTCCTACGAGCAGTACTTC.

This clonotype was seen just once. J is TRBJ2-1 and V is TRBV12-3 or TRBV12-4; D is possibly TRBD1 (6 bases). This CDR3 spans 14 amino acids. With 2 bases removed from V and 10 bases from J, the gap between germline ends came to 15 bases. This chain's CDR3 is CASSLPSRGGEQFF. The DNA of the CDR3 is TGTGCCAGCAGTTTACCCTCACGTGGGGGCGAGCAGTTCTTC.

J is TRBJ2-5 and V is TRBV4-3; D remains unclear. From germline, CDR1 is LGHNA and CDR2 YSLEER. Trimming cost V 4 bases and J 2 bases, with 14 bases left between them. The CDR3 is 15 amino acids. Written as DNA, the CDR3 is TGCGCCAGCAGCCCGGGTGGGGTCCGGCAAGAGACCCAGTACTTC. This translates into CASSPGGVRQETQYF.

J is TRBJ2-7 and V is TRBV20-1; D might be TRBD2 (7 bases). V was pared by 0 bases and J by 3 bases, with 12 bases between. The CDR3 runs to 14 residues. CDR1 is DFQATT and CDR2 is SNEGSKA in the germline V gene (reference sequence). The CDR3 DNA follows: TGCAGTGCTAGAGATGAAGGGGGGGTCTACGAGCAGTACTTC. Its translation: CSARDEGGVYEQYF.

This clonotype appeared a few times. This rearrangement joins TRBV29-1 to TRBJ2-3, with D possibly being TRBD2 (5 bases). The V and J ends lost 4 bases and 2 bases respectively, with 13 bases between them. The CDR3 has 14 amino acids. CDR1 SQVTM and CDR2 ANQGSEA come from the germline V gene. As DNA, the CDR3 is TGCAGCGTTGGGGGAGAAAGGAACACAGATACGCAGTATTTT. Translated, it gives CSVGGERNTDTQYF.

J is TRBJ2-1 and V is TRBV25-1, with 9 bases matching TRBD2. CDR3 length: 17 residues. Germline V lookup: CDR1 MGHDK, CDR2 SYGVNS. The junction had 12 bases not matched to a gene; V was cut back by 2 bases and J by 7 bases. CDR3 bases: TGTGCCAGCAGTGAACCAGCGGGAGGCCCCTATGGGAATGAGCAGTTCTTC. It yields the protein CASSEPAGGPYGNEQFF.

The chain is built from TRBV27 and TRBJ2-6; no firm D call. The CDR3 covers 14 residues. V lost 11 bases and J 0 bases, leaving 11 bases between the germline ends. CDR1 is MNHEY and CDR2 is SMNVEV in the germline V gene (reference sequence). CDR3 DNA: TGTGCCTCCAAAAGGTCCTCTGGGGCCAACGTCCTGACTTTC. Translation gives CASKRSSGANVLTF.

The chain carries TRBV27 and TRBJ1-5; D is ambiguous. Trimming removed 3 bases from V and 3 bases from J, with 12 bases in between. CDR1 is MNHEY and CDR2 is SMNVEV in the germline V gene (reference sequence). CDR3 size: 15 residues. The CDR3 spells CASSFRRQSNQPQHF. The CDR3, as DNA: TGTGCCAGCAGTTTTCGGCGGCAATCCAATCAGCCCCAGCATTTT.

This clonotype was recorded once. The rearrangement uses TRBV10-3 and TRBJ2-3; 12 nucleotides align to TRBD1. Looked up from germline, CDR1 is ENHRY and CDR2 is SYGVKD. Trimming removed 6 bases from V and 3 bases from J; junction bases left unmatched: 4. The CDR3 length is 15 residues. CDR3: CAISLGQGATDTQYF. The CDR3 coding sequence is TGTGCCATCAGCTTGGGACAGGGGGCAACAGATACGCAGTATTTT.

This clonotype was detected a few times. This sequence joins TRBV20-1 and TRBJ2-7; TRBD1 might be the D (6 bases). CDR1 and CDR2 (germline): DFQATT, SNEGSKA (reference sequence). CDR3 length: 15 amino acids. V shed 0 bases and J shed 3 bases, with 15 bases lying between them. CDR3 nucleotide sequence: TGCAGTGCTAGAGATGGGGATACAGGGAGCTACGAGCAGTACTTC. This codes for CSARDGDTGSYEQYF.

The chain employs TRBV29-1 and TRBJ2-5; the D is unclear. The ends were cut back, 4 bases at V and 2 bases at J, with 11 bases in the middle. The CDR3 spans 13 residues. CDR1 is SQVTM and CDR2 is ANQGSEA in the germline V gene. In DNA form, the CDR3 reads TGCAGCGTTGTGCCCCTTACACAAGAGACCCAGTACTTC. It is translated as CSVVPLTQETQYF.

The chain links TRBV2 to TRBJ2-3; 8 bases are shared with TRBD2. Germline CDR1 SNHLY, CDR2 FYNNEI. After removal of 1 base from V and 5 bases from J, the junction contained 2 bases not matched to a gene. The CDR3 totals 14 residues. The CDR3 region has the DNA TGTGCCAGCAGTGAAGGGAGCGGGAGAGATACGCAGTATTTT. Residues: CASSEGSGRDTQYF.

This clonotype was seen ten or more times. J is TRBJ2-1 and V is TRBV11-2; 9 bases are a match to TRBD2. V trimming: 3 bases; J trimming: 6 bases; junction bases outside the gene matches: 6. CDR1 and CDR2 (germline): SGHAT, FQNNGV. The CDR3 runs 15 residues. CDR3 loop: CASSFGSGGFNEQFF. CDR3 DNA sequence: TGTGCCAGCAGCTTTGGTAGCGGGGGCTTCAATGAGCAGTTCTTC.

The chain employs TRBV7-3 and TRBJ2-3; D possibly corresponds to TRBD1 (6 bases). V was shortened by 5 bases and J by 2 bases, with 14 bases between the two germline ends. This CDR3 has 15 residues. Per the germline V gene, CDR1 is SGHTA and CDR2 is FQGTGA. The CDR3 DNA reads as TGTGCCAGCAGCCTACAGACAGGACCCACAGATACGCAGTATTTT. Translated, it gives CASSLQTGPTDTQYF. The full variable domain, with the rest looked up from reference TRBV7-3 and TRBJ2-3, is GAGVSQTPSNKVTEKGKYVELRCDPISGHTALYWYRQSLGQGPEFLIYFQGTGAADDSGLPNDRFFAVRPEGSVSTLKIQRTERGDSAVYLCASSLQTGPTDTQYFGPGTRLTVL.